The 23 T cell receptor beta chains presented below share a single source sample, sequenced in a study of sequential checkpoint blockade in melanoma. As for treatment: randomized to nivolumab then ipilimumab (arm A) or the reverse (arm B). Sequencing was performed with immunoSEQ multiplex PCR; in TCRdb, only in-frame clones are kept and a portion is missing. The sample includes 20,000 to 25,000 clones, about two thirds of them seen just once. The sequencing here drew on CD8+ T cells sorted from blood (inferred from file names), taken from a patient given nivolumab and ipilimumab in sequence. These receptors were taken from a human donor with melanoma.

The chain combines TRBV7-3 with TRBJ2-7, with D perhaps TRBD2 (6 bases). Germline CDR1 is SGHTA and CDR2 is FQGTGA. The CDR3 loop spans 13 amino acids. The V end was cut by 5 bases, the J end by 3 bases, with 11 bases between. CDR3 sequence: CASSPRENYEQYV. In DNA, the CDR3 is TGTGCCAGCAGCCCCCGGGAGAACTACGAGCAGTACGTC.

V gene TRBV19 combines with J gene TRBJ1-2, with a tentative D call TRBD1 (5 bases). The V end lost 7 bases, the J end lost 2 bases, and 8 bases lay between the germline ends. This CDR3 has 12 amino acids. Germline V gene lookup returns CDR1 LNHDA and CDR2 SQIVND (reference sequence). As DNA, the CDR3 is TGTGCCAGTACACGACAGAACTATGGCTACACCTTC. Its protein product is CASTRQNYGYTF.

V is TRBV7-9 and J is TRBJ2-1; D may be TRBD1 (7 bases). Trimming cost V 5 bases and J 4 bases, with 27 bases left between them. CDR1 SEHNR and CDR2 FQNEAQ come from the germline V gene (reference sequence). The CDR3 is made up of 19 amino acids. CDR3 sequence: CASSLRWVSRGVEYNEQFF. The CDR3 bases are TGTGCCAGCAGCCTTAGATGGGTGTCCAGGGGGGTAGAATACAATGAGCAGTTCTTC.

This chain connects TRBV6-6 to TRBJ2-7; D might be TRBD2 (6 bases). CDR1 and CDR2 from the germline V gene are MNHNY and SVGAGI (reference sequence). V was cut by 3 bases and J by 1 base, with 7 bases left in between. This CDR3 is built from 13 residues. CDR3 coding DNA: TGTGCCAGCAGTTATGGGGGGTCCTACGAGCAGTACTTC. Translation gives CASSYGGSYEQYF.

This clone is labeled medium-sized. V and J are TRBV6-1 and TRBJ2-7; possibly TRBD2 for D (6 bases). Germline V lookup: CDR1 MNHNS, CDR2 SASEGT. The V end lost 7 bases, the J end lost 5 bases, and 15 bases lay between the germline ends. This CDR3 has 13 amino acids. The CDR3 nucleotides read TGTGCCAGCATCAATGCCGGGGGTAACGAGCAGTACTTC. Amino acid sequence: CASINAGGNEQYF.

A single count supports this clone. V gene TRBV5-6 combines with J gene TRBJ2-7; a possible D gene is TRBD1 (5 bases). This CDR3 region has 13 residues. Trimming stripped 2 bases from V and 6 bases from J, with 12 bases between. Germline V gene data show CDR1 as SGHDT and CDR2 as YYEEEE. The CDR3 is CASSLGQGFEQYF. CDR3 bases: TGTGCCAGCAGCTTAGGTCAGGGATTCGAGCAGTACTTC.

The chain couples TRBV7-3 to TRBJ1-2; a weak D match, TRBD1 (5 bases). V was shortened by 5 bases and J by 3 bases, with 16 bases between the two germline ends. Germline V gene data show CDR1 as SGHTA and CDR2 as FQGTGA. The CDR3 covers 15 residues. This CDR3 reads CASSIDSLPYYGYTF. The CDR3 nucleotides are TGTGCCAGCAGCATCGACAGCCTGCCCTACTATGGCTACACCTTC. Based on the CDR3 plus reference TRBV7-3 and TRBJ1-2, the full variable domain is GAGVSQTPSNKVTEKGKYVELRCDPISGHTALYWYRQSLGQGPEFLIYFQGTGAADDSGLPNDRFFAVRPEGSVSTLKIQRTERGDSAVYLCASSIDSLPYYGYTFGSGTRLTVV.

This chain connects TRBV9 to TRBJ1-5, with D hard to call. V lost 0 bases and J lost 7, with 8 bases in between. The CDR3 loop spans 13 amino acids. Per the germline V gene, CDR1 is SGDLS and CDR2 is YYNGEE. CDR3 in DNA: TGTGCCAGCAGCGTAGGCCTACGGCAGCCCCAGCATTTT. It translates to CASSVGLRQPQHF.

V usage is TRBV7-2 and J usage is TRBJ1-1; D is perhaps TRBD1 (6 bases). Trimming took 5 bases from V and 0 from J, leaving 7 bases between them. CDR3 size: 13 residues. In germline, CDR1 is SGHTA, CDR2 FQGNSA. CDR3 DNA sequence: TGTGCCAGCAGCAGGGACATGAACACTGAAGCTTTCTTT. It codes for CASSRDMNTEAFF.

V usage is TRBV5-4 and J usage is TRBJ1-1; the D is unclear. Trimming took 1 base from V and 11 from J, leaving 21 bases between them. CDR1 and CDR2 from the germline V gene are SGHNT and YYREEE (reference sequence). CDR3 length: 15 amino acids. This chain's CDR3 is CASSLSFDLGSGAFF. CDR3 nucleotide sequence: TGTGCCAGCAGCTTGTCTTTTGATTTGGGGAGTGGGGCTTTCTTT.

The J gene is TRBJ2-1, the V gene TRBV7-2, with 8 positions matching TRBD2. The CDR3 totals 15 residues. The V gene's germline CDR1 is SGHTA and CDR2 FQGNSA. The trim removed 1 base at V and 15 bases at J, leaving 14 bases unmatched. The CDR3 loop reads CASSLDRGGPSRGFF. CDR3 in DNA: TGTGCCAGCAGCTTAGATCGGGGGGGCCCATCTCGGGGGTTCTTC.

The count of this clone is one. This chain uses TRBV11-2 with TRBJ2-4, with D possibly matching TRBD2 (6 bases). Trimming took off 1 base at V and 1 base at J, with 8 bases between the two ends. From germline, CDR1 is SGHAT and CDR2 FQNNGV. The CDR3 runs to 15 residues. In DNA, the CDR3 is TGTGCCAGCAGCTTAGGTGGGGGGGCCAAAAACATTCAGTACTTC. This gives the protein CASSLGGGAKNIQYF.

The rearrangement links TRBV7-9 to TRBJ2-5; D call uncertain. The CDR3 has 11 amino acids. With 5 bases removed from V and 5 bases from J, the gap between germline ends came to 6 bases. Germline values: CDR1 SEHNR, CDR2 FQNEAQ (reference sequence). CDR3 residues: CASSTGETQYF. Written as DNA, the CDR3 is TGTGCCAGCAGCACCGGTGAGACCCAGTACTTC.

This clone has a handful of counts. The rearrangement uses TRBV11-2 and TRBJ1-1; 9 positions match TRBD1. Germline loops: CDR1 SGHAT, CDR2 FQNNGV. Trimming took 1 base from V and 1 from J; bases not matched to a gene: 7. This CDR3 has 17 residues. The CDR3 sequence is CASSLVLRTGANTEAFF. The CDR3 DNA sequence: TGTGCCAGCAGCTTAGTACTTCGGACAGGGGCGAACACTGAAGCTTTCTTT.

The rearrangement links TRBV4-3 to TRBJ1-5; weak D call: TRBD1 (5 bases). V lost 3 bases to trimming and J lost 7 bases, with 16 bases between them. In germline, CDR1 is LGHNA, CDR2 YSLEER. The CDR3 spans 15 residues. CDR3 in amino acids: CASSQFSGGNQPQHF. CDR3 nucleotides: TGCGCCAGCAGCCAGTTTTCGGGGGGGAACCAGCCCCAGCATTTT.

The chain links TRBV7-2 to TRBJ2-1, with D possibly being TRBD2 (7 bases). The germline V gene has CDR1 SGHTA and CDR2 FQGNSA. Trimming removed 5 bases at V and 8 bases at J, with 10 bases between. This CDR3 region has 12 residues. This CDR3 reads CASSPGGHEQFF. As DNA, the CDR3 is TGTGCCAGCAGCCCGGGGGGCCATGAGCAGTTCTTC.

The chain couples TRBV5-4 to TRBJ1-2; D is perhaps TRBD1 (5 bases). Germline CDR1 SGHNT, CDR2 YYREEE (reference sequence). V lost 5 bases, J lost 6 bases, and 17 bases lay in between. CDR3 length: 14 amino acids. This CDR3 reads CASSWGGAPNGYTF. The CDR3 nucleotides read TGTGCCAGCAGTTGGGGAGGGGCTCCCAATGGCTACACCTTC.

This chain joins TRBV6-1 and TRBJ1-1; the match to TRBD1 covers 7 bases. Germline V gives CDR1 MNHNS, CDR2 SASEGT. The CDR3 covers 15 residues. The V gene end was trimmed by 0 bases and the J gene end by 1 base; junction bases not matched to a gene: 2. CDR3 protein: CASSEAWTGNTEAFF. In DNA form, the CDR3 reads TGTGCCAGCAGTGAAGCGTGGACAGGGAACACTGAAGCTTTCTTT.

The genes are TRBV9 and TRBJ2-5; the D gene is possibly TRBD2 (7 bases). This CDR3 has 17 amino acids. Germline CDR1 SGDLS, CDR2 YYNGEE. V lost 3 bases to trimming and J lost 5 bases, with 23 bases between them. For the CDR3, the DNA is TGTGCCAGCAGCGATCCCTCCCTGCGGGGGCTCGGGGAGACCCAGTACTTC. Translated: CASSDPSLRGLGETQYF.

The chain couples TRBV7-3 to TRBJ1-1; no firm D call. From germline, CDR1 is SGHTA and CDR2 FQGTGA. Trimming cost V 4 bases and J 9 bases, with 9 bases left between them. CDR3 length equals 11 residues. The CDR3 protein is CASSSQHKAFF. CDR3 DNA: TGTGCCAGCAGCTCCCAACATAAAGCTTTCTTT.

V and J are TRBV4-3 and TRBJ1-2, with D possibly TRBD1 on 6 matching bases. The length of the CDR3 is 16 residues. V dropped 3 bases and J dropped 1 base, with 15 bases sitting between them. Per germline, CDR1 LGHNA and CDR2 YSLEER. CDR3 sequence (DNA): TGCGCCAGCAGCCACCCCCCGACAGGTTTTAACTATGGCTACACCTTC. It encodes CASSHPPTGFNYGYTF.

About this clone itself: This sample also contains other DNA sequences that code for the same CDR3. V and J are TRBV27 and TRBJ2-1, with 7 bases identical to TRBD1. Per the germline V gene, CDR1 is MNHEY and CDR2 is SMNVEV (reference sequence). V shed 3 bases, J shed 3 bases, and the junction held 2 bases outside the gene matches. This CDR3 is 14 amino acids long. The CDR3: CASSLAGGYNEQFF. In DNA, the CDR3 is TGTGCCAGCAGTTTGGCAGGGGGCTACAATGAGCAGTTCTTC.

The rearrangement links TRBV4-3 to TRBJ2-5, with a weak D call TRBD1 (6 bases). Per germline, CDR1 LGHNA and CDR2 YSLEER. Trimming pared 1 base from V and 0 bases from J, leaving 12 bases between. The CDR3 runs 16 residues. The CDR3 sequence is CASSQATGAYQETQYF. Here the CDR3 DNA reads TGCGCCAGCAGCCAAGCGACAGGAGCGTACCAAGAGACCCAGTACTTC.